This T cell receptor (beta chain) is drawn from a study of cytomegalovirus exposure and HLA in healthy donors. The PCR was carried out with 60 Vbeta primers and 13 Jbeta primers. Assay used: immunoSEQ multiplex PCR; TCRdb lists only in-frame clones, some missing. Of 65,000 to 90,000 clones in the sample, around 84% were seen once. The germline CDR1 and CDR2 sequences are SNHLY and FYNNEI. V dropped 7 bases and J dropped 9; count of bases not matched to a gene: 9. CDR3 length equals 12 residues. The chain combines TRBV2 with TRBJ2-7, with TRBD1 identical over 7 bases. The receptor comes from a woman in her 40s in good health and CMV-seropositive. Sequenced input: PBMCs. The CDR3 spells CASKRQGVGQYF. The CDR3 nucleotides read TGTGCCAGCAAAAGACAGGGAGTAGGGCAGTACTTC.